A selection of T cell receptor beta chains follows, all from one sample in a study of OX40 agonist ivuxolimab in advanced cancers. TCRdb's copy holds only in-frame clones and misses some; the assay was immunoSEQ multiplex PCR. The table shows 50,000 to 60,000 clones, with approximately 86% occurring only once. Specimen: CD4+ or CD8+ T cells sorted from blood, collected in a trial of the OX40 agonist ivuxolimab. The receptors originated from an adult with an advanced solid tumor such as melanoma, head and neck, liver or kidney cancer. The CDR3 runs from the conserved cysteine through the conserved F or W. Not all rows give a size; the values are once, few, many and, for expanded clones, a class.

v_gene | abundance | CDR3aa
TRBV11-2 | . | CASSLDRLGVAYEQYF
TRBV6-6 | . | CASSRLAGNTDTQYF
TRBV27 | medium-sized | CASSFNAGANVLTF
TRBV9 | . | CASSDQMNTEAFF
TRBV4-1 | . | CASSPALTGEGGELFF
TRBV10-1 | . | CASSRDSPTDTQYF
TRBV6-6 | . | CASSYPGGEGYF
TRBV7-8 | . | CASSLAAGANVLTF
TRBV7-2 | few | CASSLGPGLADLGEQYF
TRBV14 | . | CASSLSWGVGGDGYTF
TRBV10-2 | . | CASSEDGNYGYTF
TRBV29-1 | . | CSAARGQSGELFF
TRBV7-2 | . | CASSLPPSGYYEQYF
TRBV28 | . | CASSPRTGRNEKLFF
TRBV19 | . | CASSIFRGDEQFF
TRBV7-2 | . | CASSLDRLGGELFF
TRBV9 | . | CASSGGYTEEKNTGELFF
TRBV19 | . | CASSIAGPAYNEQFF
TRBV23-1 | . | CASRRTRSEAYEQYF
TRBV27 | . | CASSVQGPNTEAFF
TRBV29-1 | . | CSVDLVGETQYF
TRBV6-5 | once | CASSIGYRGYEQYF